Each of the 8 T cell receptor beta chains below was sequenced from the same sample in a study of tumor-infiltrating lymphocytes in oesophageal squamous cell carcinoma. One entry per CDR3 protein results from TCRdb running MiXCR on the PCR reads. The sample includes almost 20,000 distinct CDR3 sequences, 40% to 50% seen only once; the top ten take 30% to 45%. The sample comprised esophageal tumor tissue. The receptors originated from a male donor with esophageal squamous cell carcinoma.

The chain uses TRBV10-3 and TRBJ2-3, with 14 bases aligning to TRBD2. This CDR3 has 17 amino acids. Germline trimming cut 6 bases from V and 5 bases from J; bases unmatched to any gene: 10. Germline V gene data show CDR1 as ENHRY and CDR2 as SYGVKD. DNA of the CDR3: TGTGCCATCAGGGGGAGTCCGGGACTAGCGGGAGAAGATACGCAGTATTTT. This gives the protein CAIRGSPGLAGEDTQYF.

The table lists this clonotype with many counts. The chain carries TRBV5-4 and TRBJ2-1; D possibly corresponds to TRBD2 (5 bases). V was pared by 0 bases and J by 10 bases, with 14 bases between. Germline loops: CDR1 SGHNT, CDR2 YYREEE (reference sequence). The CDR3 is made up of 14 amino acids. The chain's CDR3 is CASSLAVGRTEQFF. CDR3 nucleotide sequence: TGTGCCAGCAGCTTGGCTGTTGGGAGAACCGAGCAGTTCTTC. Combining the CDR3 with reference TRBV5-4 and TRBJ2-1 gives the whole variable domain ETGVTQSPTHLIKTRGQQVTLRCSSQSGHNTVSWYQQALGQGPQFIFQYYREEENGRGNFPPRFSGLQFPNYSSELNVNALELDDSALYLCASSLAVGRTEQFFGPGTRLTVL.

This clonotype occurred once. The chain recombines TRBV28 with TRBJ2-3; D not resolved. Germline CDR1 reads MDHEN; CDR2 reads SYDVKM. The CDR3 is 14 residues long. Trimming removed 3 bases at V and 2 bases at J, with 9 bases between. The CDR3 loop is CASSLPPNTDTQYF. CDR3 sequence (DNA): TGTGCCAGCAGTTTGCCACCTAACACAGATACGCAGTATTTT.

The chain couples TRBV9 to TRBJ2-3, with D tentatively TRBD2 (6 bases). The V gene's germline CDR1 is SGDLS and CDR2 YYNGEE. The CDR3 loop spans 16 amino acids. Trimming cost V 0 bases and J 5 bases, with 16 bases left between them. The CDR3 nucleotides are TGTGCCAGCAGCGTAGTGGAGACTAGTGGGATAGATACGCAGTATTTT. This sequence encodes CASSVVETSGIDTQYF.

The sample holds many counts of this clonotype. Germline is not matched at one junction end, which may reflect a read error. The chain couples TRBV12-3 or TRBV12-4 to TRBJ1-2; D gene ambiguous. The CDR3 has 11 residues. The CDR3 region is CASSRPPEFFF. The CDR3, as DNA: TGTGCCAGCAGTCGTCCGCCGGAATTCTTCTTC.

The rearrangement uses TRBV7-7 and TRBJ1-1; D is ambiguous. The CDR3 is 14 amino acids. V was pared by 2 bases and J by 1 base, with 8 bases between. Germline-derived CDR1 and CDR2 are SSHAT and FNYEAQ (reference sequence). The chain's CDR3 is CASSLNGRNTEAFF. The CDR3, as DNA: TGTGCCAGCAGCTTAAATGGGAGGAACACTGAAGCTTTCTTT.

The chain recombines TRBV2 with TRBJ2-4; 8 nucleotides match TRBD2. The tail of the sequence fits TRBJ2-5 better, so the J call may be wrong. This CDR3 region has 15 residues. Per germline, CDR1 SNHLY and CDR2 FYNNEI. CDR3 protein: CASSQLAAGQETQYF. CDR3 in DNA: TGTGCCAGCAGCCAACTAGCGGCAGGACAAGAGACCCAGTACTTC.

The chain couples TRBV24-1 to TRBJ2-4, with TRBD2 identical over 12 bases. Matching the DNA end better, TRBJ2-1 makes the J call doubtful. The CDR3 runs to 16 residues. CDR1 is KGHDR and CDR2 is SFDVKD in the germline V gene. CDR3 sequence: CATSDPGTSGLHEQFF. In DNA, the CDR3 is TGTGCCACCAGTGACCCAGGGACTAGCGGGCTCCATGAGCAGTTCTTC.